These T cell receptor beta chains were read from a single sample in a study of shared clonotypes between healthy human individuals. The data were produced by immunoSEQ multiplex PCR, yet TCRdb's version contains in-frame clones alone and is incomplete. This table holds 850,000 to 1,200,000 clones, 75% found once. The sequenced sample consisted of memory CD4+ T cells sorted from blood. The receptors originated from a man aged 18 to 29 in good health. Both conserved end residues are part of each CDR3. Fields, in order: J gene, D gene, clone size, V gene, CDR3 DNA, CDR3 protein. D genes are given only for firm matches. The size field is filled for only some rows; it gives once, few, many or a size class.

J: TRBJ1-6; D: -; size: few; V: TRBV2; DNA: TGTGCCAGCAGGGACAGCGATAATTCACCCCTCCACTTT; CDR3: CASRDSDNSPLHF
J: TRBJ2-7; D: -; size: -; V: TRBV7-6; DNA: TGTGCCAGCAGCTTAGCAAAGGGGAAGCAGTACTTC; CDR3: CASSLAKGKQYF
J: TRBJ1-1; D: -; size: few; V: TRBV30; DNA: TGTGCCGGACAGTTCCCTACTGAAGCTTTCTTT; CDR3: CAGQFPTEAFF
J: TRBJ1-6; D: -; size: -; V: TRBV2; DNA: TGTGCCACCAGCAAAGGGCAGAGCAATTCACCCCTCCACTTT; CDR3: CATSKGQSNSPLHF
J: TRBJ1-2; D: -; size: -; V: TRBV5-1; DNA: TGCGCCAGCAGCTTGGATGCGACAGAAGCCTACACCTTC; CDR3: CASSLDATEAYTF
J: TRBJ2-2; D: -; size: -; V: TRBV4-3; DNA: TGCGCCAGCAGCCAAGAGCAGGGAGACACCGGGGAGCTGTTTTTT; CDR3: CASSQEQGDTGELFF
J: TRBJ2-7; D: -; size: -; V: TRBV27; DNA: TGTGCCAGCAGCCCCAGGGTTTACTACGAGCAGTACTTC; CDR3: CASSPRVYYEQYF
J: TRBJ2-5; D: TRBD1; size: once; V: TRBV5-1; DNA: TGCGCCAGCAGCCCCGGGACAGGGATGAAAGAGACCCAGTACTTC; CDR3: CASSPGTGMKETQYF
J: TRBJ2-3; D: -; size: -; V: TRBV2; DNA: TGTGCCAGCAGTATTTCCCCCGGGACACTTAGCACAGATACGCAGTATTTT; CDR3: CASSISPGTLSTDTQYF
J: TRBJ2-4; D: -; size: -; V: TRBV9; DNA: TGTGCCAGCAGCGTAGGTCTAGCAGAGAACATTCAGTACTTC; CDR3: CASSVGLAENIQYF
J: TRBJ2-2; D: TRBD2; size: -; V: TRBV11-2; DNA: TGTGCCAGCAGCTGGCGGGAGACTCTCACCGGGGAGCTGTTTTTT; CDR3: CASSWRETLTGELFF
J: TRBJ2-7; D: -; size: -; V: TRBV27; DNA: TGTGCCAGCAGGGACTCAGGGCCCTACGAGCAGTACTTC; CDR3: CASRDSGPYEQYF
J: TRBJ2-3; D: -; size: -; V: TRBV6-6; DNA: TGTGCCAGCAGCCACCAGGGGTCGCAGTATTTT; CDR3: CASSHQGSQYF
J: TRBJ1-5; D: TRBD1; size: -; V: TRBV7-8; DNA: TGTGCCAGCAGCGGGACAGGGTATCGCGGGATTAATCAGCCCCAGCATTTT; CDR3: CASSGTGYRGINQPQHF
J: TRBJ2-2; D: -; size: -; V: TRBV5-8; DNA: TGTGCCAGCAGCCGAGGGCTGACGAACACCGGGGAGCTGTTTTTT; CDR3: CASSRGLTNTGELFF
J: TRBJ1-5; D: TRBD1; size: -; V: TRBV2; DNA: TGTGCCAGCAGTGATACAGGGGACCCCAATCAGCCCCAGCATTTT; CDR3: CASSDTGDPNQPQHF
J: TRBJ2-7; D: -; size: -; V: TRBV7-9; DNA: TGTGCCAGCACCTTAGCCGGCCCAGGGTATAACGAGCAGTACTTC; CDR3: CASTLAGPGYNEQYF
J: TRBJ1-5; D: -; size: -; V: TRBV19; DNA: TGTGCCAGTAGTTCGACAGGTAGAGTCTATCAGCCCCAGCATTTT; CDR3: CASSSTGRVYQPQHF
J: TRBJ1-5; D: TRBD1; size: once; V: TRBV19; DNA: TGTGCCAGTAGTGCCACAGGGGGCAGGCAGCCCCAGCATTTT; CDR3: CASSATGGRQPQHF
J: TRBJ1-4; D: TRBD1; size: -; V: TRBV6-1; DNA: TGTGCCAGCAGTGTGACAGGGCGTGAAAAACTGTTTTTT; CDR3: CASSVTGREKLFF
J: TRBJ1-1; D: TRBD1; size: few; V: TRBV30; DNA: TGTGCCTGGAGTGTACGGGAGGGGGCTTGGACTGAAGCTTTCTTT; CDR3: CAWSVREGAWTEAFF
J: TRBJ2-5; D: TRBD1; size: -; V: TRBV2; DNA: TGTGCCAGCAGACTAGGACAGGGGTCCCAAGAGACCCAGTACTTC; CDR3: CASRLGQGSQETQYF
J: TRBJ2-2; D: TRBD2; size: -; V: TRBV4-2; DNA: TGTGCCAGCAGCCAAGATCCCAGGGAGCGGGAGGGGGGAACCGGGGAGCTGTTTTTT; CDR3: CASSQDPREREGGTGELFF
J: TRBJ2-7; D: -; size: -; V: TRBV29-1; DNA: TGCAGCGTCCAGGGTGGCACCTACGAGCAGTACTTC; CDR3: CSVQGGTYEQYF
J: TRBJ2-3; D: -; size: few; V: TRBV5-1; DNA: TGCGCCAGCCGGGTGGAGGGGGATACGCAGTATTTT; CDR3: CASRVEGDTQYF
J: TRBJ2-1; D: TRBD2; size: -; V: TRBV6-6; DNA: TGTGCCAGCAGTCCCCCGGGACTAGCGGGGCACAATGAGCAGTTCTTC; CDR3: CASSPPGLAGHNEQFF
J: TRBJ1-2; D: TRBD1; size: -; V: TRBV28; DNA: TGTGCCAGCAGTTCATGGACAGGGAATGGCTACACCTTC; CDR3: CASSSWTGNGYTF
J: TRBJ2-5; D: -; size: few; V: TRBV5-1; DNA: TGCGCCAGCAGCTTGAATGGGTTATACCAAGAGACCCAGTACTTC; CDR3: CASSLNGLYQETQYF
J: TRBJ1-1; D: TRBD1; size: -; V: TRBV19; DNA: TGTGCCAGTAGTATTACCGGGACAGGGGGCCGGGGAGCTTTCTTT; CDR3: CASSITGTGGRGAFF
J: TRBJ1-5; D: -; size: -; V: TRBV5-1; DNA: TGCGCCAGCAGCTTGGGTGGGGGCGATCAGCCCCAGCATTTT; CDR3: CASSLGGGDQPQHF
J: TRBJ1-2; D: -; size: few; V: TRBV18; DNA: TGTGCCAGCTCACCGGACAGAGACTATGGCTACACCTTC; CDR3: CASSPDRDYGYTF
J: TRBJ2-2; D: TRBD1; size: -; V: TRBV6-1; DNA: TGTGCCAGCAATCGGGACAGGGCGACCGGGGAGCTGTTTTTT; CDR3: CASNRDRATGELFF
J: TRBJ2-2; D: -; size: few; V: TRBV30; DNA: TGTGCCTGGACGGGGCAGATGGGCACCGGGGAGCTGTTTTTT; CDR3: CAWTGQMGTGELFF
J: TRBJ2-7; D: -; size: many; V: TRBV7-8; DNA: TGTGCCAGCAGCCCCCGCTTTGTAGCGGTAACCTACGAGCAGTACTTC; CDR3: CASSPRFVAVTYEQYF
J: TRBJ2-3; D: TRBD2; size: many; V: TRBV29-1; DNA: TGCAGCGTTGAAGGACTAGCGGCCCAAACAGATACGCAGTATTTT; CDR3: CSVEGLAAQTDTQYF
J: TRBJ1-3; D: -; size: few; V: TRBV30; DNA: TGTGCCTGGAGTAAGGGAGACTCTGGAAACACCATATATTTT; CDR3: CAWSKGDSGNTIYF